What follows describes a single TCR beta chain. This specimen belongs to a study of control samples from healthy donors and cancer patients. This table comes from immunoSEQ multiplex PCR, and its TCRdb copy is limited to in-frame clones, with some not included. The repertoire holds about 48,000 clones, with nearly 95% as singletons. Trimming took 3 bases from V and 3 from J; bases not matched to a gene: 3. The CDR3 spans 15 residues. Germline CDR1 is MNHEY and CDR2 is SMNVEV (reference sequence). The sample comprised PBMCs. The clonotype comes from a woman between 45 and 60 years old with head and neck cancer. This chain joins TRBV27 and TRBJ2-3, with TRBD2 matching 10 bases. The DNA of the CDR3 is TGTGCCAGCAGTTTTACGACTAGCGGGACAGATACGCAGTATTTT. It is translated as CASSFTTSGTDTQYF.